The entry that follows covers one TCR beta chain sequence. What it binds is unknown. This record belongs to a study of OX40 agonist ivuxolimab in advanced cancers. Study-wide context: Every patient in dose escalation had hepatocellular carcinoma, melanoma, renal cell or head and neck cancer.

The study, taken as a whole, reports: Dosing at 0.1 to 3.0 mg/kg was accompanied by clonal expansion of CD4+ and CD8+ blood T cells by week 6.

Only in-frame clones appear in the TCRdb table, and some are missing; sequencing was by immunoSEQ multiplex PCR. Of 90,000 to 100,000 clones listed, roughly 89% were seen once; the top ten hold approximately 0.5%. Source: CD4+ or CD8+ T cells sorted from blood, taken in a trial of the OX40 agonist ivuxolimab. This clonotype was obtained from an adult with an advanced solid tumor such as melanoma, head and neck, liver or kidney cancer.

The CDR3 DNA is TGCGCCAGCTCTATCCTAGAGTCAGATACGCAGTATTTT. Protein product: CASSILESDTQYF. The chain joins TRBV4-1 to TRBJ2-3; unclear D gene. The V end was cut by 8 bases, the J end by 4 bases, with 13 bases between. Germline V lookup: CDR1 MGHRA, CDR2 YSYEKL. The CDR3 length is 13 residues.